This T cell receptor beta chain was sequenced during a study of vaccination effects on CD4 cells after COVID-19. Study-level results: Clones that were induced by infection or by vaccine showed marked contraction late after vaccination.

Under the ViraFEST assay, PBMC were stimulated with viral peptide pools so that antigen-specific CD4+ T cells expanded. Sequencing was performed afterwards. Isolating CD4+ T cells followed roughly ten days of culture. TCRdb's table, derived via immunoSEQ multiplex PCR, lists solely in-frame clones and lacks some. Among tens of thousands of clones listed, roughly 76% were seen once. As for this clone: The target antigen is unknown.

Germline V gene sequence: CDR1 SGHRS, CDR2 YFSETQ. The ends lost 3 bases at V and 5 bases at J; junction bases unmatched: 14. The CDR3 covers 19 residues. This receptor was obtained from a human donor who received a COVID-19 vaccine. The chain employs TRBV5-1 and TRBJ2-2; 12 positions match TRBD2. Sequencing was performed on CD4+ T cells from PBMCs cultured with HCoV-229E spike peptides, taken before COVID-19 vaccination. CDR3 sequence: CASSSIPQTSGGGTGELFF. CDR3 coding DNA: TGCGCCAGCAGCTCCATACCCCAGACTAGCGGGGGAGGGACCGGGGAGCTGTTTTTT.